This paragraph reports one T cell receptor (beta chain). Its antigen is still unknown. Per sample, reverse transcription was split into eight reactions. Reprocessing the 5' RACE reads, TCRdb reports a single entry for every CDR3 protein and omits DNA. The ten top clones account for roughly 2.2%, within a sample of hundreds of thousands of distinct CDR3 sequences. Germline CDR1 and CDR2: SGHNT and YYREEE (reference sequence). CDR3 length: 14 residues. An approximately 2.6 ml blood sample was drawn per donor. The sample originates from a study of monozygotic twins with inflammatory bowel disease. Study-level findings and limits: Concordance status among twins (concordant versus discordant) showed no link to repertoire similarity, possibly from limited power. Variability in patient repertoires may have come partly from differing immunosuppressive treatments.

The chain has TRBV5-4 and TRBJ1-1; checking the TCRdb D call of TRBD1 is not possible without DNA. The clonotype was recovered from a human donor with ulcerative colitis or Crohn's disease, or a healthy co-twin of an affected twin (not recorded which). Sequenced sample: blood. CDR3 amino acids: CASSNREENTEAFF.